This T cell receptor (beta chain) originates from a study of early stage breast cancer tumors. Looking at the study overall: Roughly 8 ER+/PR+/HER2- tumors were invasive ductal; a few were invasive lobular.

V lost 0 bases and J lost 1; bases outside the gene matches: 3. The germline V gene encodes CDR1 SGDLS and CDR2 YYNGEE. This CDR3 has 16 amino acids. General study points: Tumors had approximately 2.6-fold higher T cell density and higher clonality than adjacent normal breast tissue.

Each sample had two DNA replicates, 0.5 ug blood or roughly 1.4 ug tissue. Here immunoSEQ multiplex PCR was the method, and the copy in TCRdb shows in-frame clones only, minus some. The sample shows 9,500 to 11,000 clones, around 72% of them seen only once. Concerning this clone itself: The target antigen is unknown.

The sequenced sample consisted of breast tumor tissue. The V call is TRBV9, the J call TRBJ2-2; 7 bases are a match to TRBD2. The sequence derives from a person aged 65 to 79 with breast cancer. This chain's CDR3 is CASSVAASGNTGELFF. Written as DNA, the CDR3 is TGTGCCAGCAGCGTAGCGGCTAGCGGGAACACCGGGGAGCTGTTTTTT.